This record covers a single T cell receptor (beta chain). Its antigen is unknown. A read error may explain this, as a much larger clone is one base away. This CDR3 spans 18 amino acids. Germline CDR1 is MNHNS and CDR2 is SASEGT. This sample was included in a study of T cells in Graves' hyperthyroidism and ophthalmopathy. The overall study: Upon initial diagnosis and before any treatment, peripheral blood was collected. Study-level results: Model output signaled ophthalmopathy a median approximately 6 months ahead of onset.

RNA transcripts served as the template for amplifying TCR beta CDR3 regions. With the HTBI primer set, the TCR CDR3 went through a first round of RT-PCR. TCRdb analysed the multiplex PCR reads with MiXCR anew, one entry per CDR3 protein. The repertoire consists of approximately 600,000 distinct CDR3 sequences, with approximately 14% occurring once and the leading ten covering 3.5% to 4.5%. Every diagnosis used clinical symptoms, serum thyroxine and TRAb, thyroid ultrasound and orbital computed tomography. This sequence was found in a woman aged 40 to 55 with Graves' ophthalmopathy. Sequencing input: blood. This chain joins TRBV6-1 and TRBJ2-4; perhaps D is TRBD1 or TRBD2 (5 bases each). Here the CDR3 DNA reads TGTGTCAGCAGTGAATCACTAACACAACTGCCCCCGAGGGGTACTCAGTACTTC. It specifies CVSSESLTQLPPRGTQYF.